The subject of this entry is one TCR beta chain. V lost 2 bases, J lost 0 bases, and 5 bases lay in between. Germline V lookup: CDR1 SGHKS, CDR2 YYEKEE (reference sequence). The CDR3 has 13 amino acids. The cohort comprised adults aged about 18 to 100 years residing in about two dozen US areas. Participants reported their clinical history, and cohort assignment relied on those reports. This specimen belongs to a study of blood T cell repertoires in COVID-19. Study information: Whether acute or convalescent, the COVID-19 samples came from the United States, Italy and Spain. The cDNA or gDNA used as material had been derived from T cells, B-cell-depleted T cells, or PBMCs.

Clones were sequenced by immunoSEQ multiplex PCR, and TCRdb holds only the in-frame ones, with some missing. Among about 170,000 clones listed, more than 75% were seen once. Sequencing was performed on PBMCs or T cells enriched from blood (not recorded which). This clonotype was obtained from a human donor with acute COVID-19. The donor label of this sample is uncertain. The chain is built from TRBV5-5 and TRBJ1-2; tentatively, D is TRBD1 (5 bases). Written as DNA, the CDR3 is TGTGCCAGCAGCTTCAGGGCTAACTATGGCTACACCTTC. The encoded protein is CASSFRANYGYTF.